This T cell receptor beta chain was documented in a study of cytomegalovirus exposure and HLA in healthy donors. Study-wide context: Among the approximately 380 donors who were genotyped, around 77% fell in the genetic ancestry cluster that is associated with self-reported Caucasian donors.

PCR primers comprised 60 Vbeta and 13 Jbeta primers. Produced via immunoSEQ multiplex PCR; TCRdb's table is partial and in-frame only. Of roughly 150,000 clones listed, more than 75% are singletons. A word on this clone: The target antigen is unknown.

Study observations and caveats: Among immune exposure information, only CMV serostatus was available. According to a later analysis, most TCR beta chains associated with CMV appeared HLA-restricted. In a later analysis, V- and J-gene trimming of beta chains associated with a DCLRE1C missense variant, replicated independently.

Trimming took off 0 bases at V and 1 base at J, with 8 bases between the two ends. The CDR3 is made up of 15 amino acids. Germline V gene lookup returns CDR1 LNHNV and CDR2 YYDKDF (reference sequence). The material sequenced was PBMCs. This TCR came from a man younger than 40 in good health and CMV-seronegative. The chain employs TRBV15 and TRBJ2-3; D might be TRBD1 (5 bases). The CDR3 protein is CATSRDREGTDTQYF. Written as DNA, the CDR3 is TGTGCCACCAGCAGAGACAGGGAAGGCACAGATACGCAGTATTTT.